Following are 9 T cell receptor beta chains from one sample sequenced in a study of regulatory T cells in long-lasting Graves disease. Noted time point: persistent/refractory GD, antithyroid drugs over 5 years with positive TRAb. PBMCs provided the RNA from which the TCR library was made. Arm-PCR of CDR3 regions and iRepertoire HTBI primers were the basis on which TCR beta libraries were built. TCRdb redid the calling of the multiplex PCR reads with MiXCR, one entry per CDR3 protein. The data show hundreds of thousands of distinct CDR3 sequences, under 25% seen once. Sequencing used peripheral blood mononuclear cells (PBMCs), obtained when the disease was refractory, from a patient treated with antithyroid drugs. The receptors shown here come from a female donor with Graves disease.

The sample holds many counts of this clonotype. This CDR3 reads CASSGGVSNSPLHF. CDR3 DNA: TGTGCCAGCAGTGGGGGGGTCTCTAATTCACCCCTCCACTTT. The chain recombines TRBV28 with TRBJ1-6, with D tentatively TRBD1 (5 bases). V shed 5 bases and J shed 6 bases, with 11 bases lying between them. Germline V gene sequence: CDR1 MDHEN, CDR2 SYDVKM. CDR3 length: 14 residues. The variable domain in full, completed from reference TRBV28 and TRBJ1-6, reads DVKVTQSSRYLVKRTGEKVFLECVQDMDHENMFWYRQDPGLGLRLIYFSYDVKMKEKGDIPEGYSVSREKKERFSLILESASTNQTSMYLCASSGGVSNSPLHFGNGTRLTVT.

This CDR3 reads CASSKIGERQETQYF. Written as DNA, the CDR3 is TGTGCCAGCAGCAAAATCGGGGAGAGACAAGAGACCCAGTACTTC. The chain employs TRBV7-6 and TRBJ2-5; TRBD2 is a possible D gene (5 bases). Germline V gene data show CDR1 as SGHVS and CDR2 as FNYEAQ. CDR3 length: 15 amino acids. V was pared by 5 bases and J by 2 bases, with 15 bases between.

In this sample, this clonotype turned up many times. The V and J genes are TRBV27 and TRBJ2-7; weak D call: TRBD1 (6 bases). Trimming removed 0 bases from V and 3 bases from J, with 9 bases in between. The CDR3 contains 14 residues. Germline CDR1 MNHEY, CDR2 SMNVEV (reference sequence). CDR3 DNA sequence: TGTGCCAGCAGTTTATCTCCAGGGGACTACGAGCAGTACTTC. Translating gives CASSLSPGDYEQYF.

As for this clonotype: A much bigger clone sits one base away, suggesting this may be a read error. In DNA form, the CDR3 reads TGTGCCAGCAGTTGGACGAGGGTGAAAGAGACCCGGTACTTC. Translation gives CASSWTRVKETRYF. The chain joins TRBV6-2 or TRBV6-3 to TRBJ2-5, with TRBD2 as a possible D gene (5 bases). This CDR3 contains 14 residues. Per germline, CDR1 MNHEY and CDR2 SVGEGT.

The chain combines TRBV10-3 with TRBJ1-1; a possible D gene is TRBD1 (5 bases). Trimming shortened V by 8 bases and J by 1 base, and 8 bases separated the two germline ends. The CDR3 consists of 12 residues. Germline V gene data show CDR1 as ENHRY and CDR2 as SYGVKD. The CDR3 DNA sequence: TGTGCCATCGACGACAGGAACACTGAAGCTTTCTTT. Translating it yields CAIDDRNTEAFF.

Ten or more counts support this clonotype. The chain joins TRBV6-1 to TRBJ2-5, with D hard to call. Trimming removed 8 bases at V and 0 bases at J, with 10 bases between. The CDR3 spans 13 residues. Germline V gives CDR1 MNHNS, CDR2 SASEGT. Here the CDR3 DNA reads TGTGCCAGCGGATTGGGGTACCAAGAGACCCAGTACTTC. Encoded protein: CASGLGYQETQYF.

This clonotype appeared many times. This chain links TRBV12-3 or TRBV12-4 with TRBJ1-5; D perhaps matches TRBD1 (6 bases). The length of the CDR3 is 17 residues. The V gene lost 1 base and the J gene lost 0 bases, with 13 bases spanning the gap. The CDR3 sequence is CASSLGTEIYSNQPQHF. CDR3 coding DNA: TGTGCCAGCAGTTTAGGGACAGAAATTTATAGCAATCAGCCCCAGCATTTT.

The V gene is TRBV6-1, the J gene TRBJ1-5, with D perhaps TRBD1 (6 bases). This CDR3 region has 15 residues. The germline gives CDR1 MNHNS, CDR2 SASEGT. V lost 2 bases, J lost 3 bases, and 11 bases lay in between. The CDR3 nucleotides are TGTGCCAGCAGTGAAACAGGGAGGACCAATCAGCCCCAGCATTTT. Protein: CASSETGRTNQPQHF.

About this clonotype itself: A read error is possible here, since a much larger clone lies one base away. The chain is built from TRBV5-1 and TRBJ1-1; no definite D call. The V end was cut by 4 bases, the J end by 4 bases, with 17 bases between. CDR1 is SGHRS and CDR2 is YFSETQ in the germline V gene. The CDR3 is 15 amino acids. CDR3 loop: CASSPFTEVSTEAFF. The CDR3 DNA sequence: TGCGCCAGCAGCCCGTTTACAGAGGTGAGCACTGAAGCTTTCTTT.